This TCR beta chain was captured in a study of blood T cell repertoires in COVID-19 (dated by TCRdb to 2019 to 2021). In the study overall: Collaborator samples came from the United States, Italy and Spain and covered acute and convalescent phases of COVID-19. The material from the prospective study consisted of cDNA or gDNA derived from T cells, B-cell-depleted T cells, or PBMCs. Subjects who had been exposed to COVID-19, were actively infected with it, or had recovered from it provided the deeply sampled blood TCRbeta repertoires that made up the dataset. The repertoires were made available in a free public database intended to serve as a resource for research on the immune response to SARS-CoV-2. The samples were drawn from the first 160 participants of the ongoing ImmuneRACE study and from under 1,500 subjects provided by 6 global collaborators. The sample metadata nearly always contained a de-identified subject ID, COVID-19 status, age in years and sex. Where HLA class I and class II types were available, the types were taken from metadata supplied by the sample provider, not from assay-based typing.

The cysteine opens and the phenylalanine closes a CDR3 of 15 amino acids. Just the 45-base CDR3 DNA is kept, in frame starting at base 1. The germline V gene (reference sequence) sets CDR1 to SGHNT and CDR2 to YYREEE. The germline V and J ends show losses of 2 bases and 4 bases respectively, and no gene match explains 5 bases of the junction. The immunoSEQ Assay, a bias-controlled multiplex PCR, was used to amplify TCRbeta CDR3 regions from genomic DNA. On the authors' methods: The number of nucleated cells in each sample was estimated by amplification of reference gene primers within the assay. Sequence reads were collapsed and filtered to measure the absolute abundance of every unique TCRbeta CDR3 rearrangement. Productive Simpson clonality was computed per sample as the square root of Simpson's diversity index over productive rearrangements. TCRdb re-hosts the immuneACCESS table, in-frame sequences only. Its copies lack some clones; in the studies checked, an unresolved V gene accounts for under half of them, and the cause for the rest is not known. The DNA was the basis for D and trimming; V, J and clone size are from that table. The sample table records 350,000 to 400,000 clones; approximately 90% of these occur just once. Over 0.7% of the sample rests with the top ten.

Turning to this clone: Its antigen has not been determined. Qualities for individual bases were not recorded, and no much larger clone is one base off.

Overall study outcomes, separate from this receptor: Clinical and demographic metadata were provided uncurated, with the amount varying by source and participant.

Participants in the prospective study were enrolled through a virtual design, were aged 18 to 89 years, and lived in 24 United States geographic areas. Cohort assignment in the prospective study relied on participant-reported clinical history from a screening survey and a study questionnaire. Exposed participants had been in contact, within 2 weeks of entering the study, with a person who had a PCR-confirmed or clinician-diagnosed case of COVID-19. In the prospective study, whole blood, serum and a nasopharyngeal or oropharyngeal swab were collected from each participant by mobile phlebotomists. Prospective study participants could optionally give additional blood draws and questionnaires over a roughly two-month period. Before DNA extraction, blood samples from the prospective study were shipped at room temperature or frozen.

Sequences were obtained from PBMCs or T cells enriched from blood (not recorded which). The chain is made from TRBV5-4 and TRBJ1-2, with 10 bases matching TRBD1. The sequence was collected from a woman aged 40 to 55 who had been exposed to COVID-19. Here the CDR3 is given as CASSLTGTGAYGYTF. The DNA sequence reads TGTGCCAGCAGCTTAACCGGGACAGGGGCCTATGGCTACACCTTC.